What follows are 5 T cell receptor beta chains derived from one specimen sequenced in a study of blood T cell repertoires in COVID-19. Only in-frame clones appear in the TCRdb table, and some are missing; sequencing was by immunoSEQ multiplex PCR. The sample includes 60,000 to 70,000 clones, 65% to 90% of them seen just once. Source material: peripheral blood. The receptors were gathered from a woman aged 55-70 years with acute or convalescent COVID-19.

This clone was counted between two and nine times. The chain combines TRBV30 with TRBJ1-6; D gene ambiguous. Trimming pared 5 bases from V and 7 bases from J, leaving 9 bases between. Germline V gives CDR1 GTSNPN, CDR2 SVGIG (reference sequence). The length of the CDR3 is 12 residues. The CDR3 DNA sequence: TGTGCCTGGGGACTGAACAATTCACCCCTCCACTTT. Amino acid sequence: CAWGLNNSPLHF.

The rearrangement links TRBV7-9 to TRBJ2-1; 9 bases agree with TRBD2. Trimming cost V 3 bases and J 5 bases; bases outside gene matches: 11. CDR1 is SEHNR, CDR2 FQNEAQ, per germline (reference sequence). The CDR3 totals 17 residues. CDR3 loop: CASSFPPRLAVHNEQFF. DNA for the CDR3: TGTGCCAGCAGCTTCCCTCCGAGACTAGCGGTCCACAATGAGCAGTTCTTC.

This clone was recorded only once. This chain connects TRBV19 to TRBJ2-1, with 8 bases matching TRBD2. From germline, CDR1 is LNHDA and CDR2 SQIVND (reference sequence). This CDR3 region has 15 residues. With 5 bases clipped from V and 2 bases from J, the junction kept 5 bases outside the gene matches. This chain's CDR3 is CASSSILAAYNEQFF. In DNA, the CDR3 is TGTGCCAGTAGTTCAATACTAGCGGCCTACAATGAGCAGTTCTTC. Full variable domain (missing parts from reference TRBV19 and TRBJ2-1): DGGITQSPKYLFRKEGQNVTLSCEQNLNHDAMYWYRQDPGQGLRLIYYSQIVNDFQKGDIAEGYSVSREKKESFPLTVTSAQKNPTAFYLCASSSILAAYNEQFFGPGTRLTVL.

The table lists this clone with a few counts. The J gene is TRBJ1-5, the V gene TRBV28; unclear D gene. There are 13 residues in the CDR3. Germline V gene lookup returns CDR1 MDHEN and CDR2 SYDVKM. Trimming left V 9 bases short and J 6 bases short, with 15 bases between. The CDR3 nucleotides read TGTGCCAGTCAGTTTATAGAGGGTCAGCCCCAGCATTTT. Protein product: CASQFIEGQPQHF.

This clone has just a few counts. The chain joins TRBV19 to TRBJ2-7, with 10 positions matching TRBD1. V trimming: 3 bases; J trimming: 6 bases; junction bases outside the gene matches: 2. Germline CDR1 LNHDA, CDR2 SQIVND (reference sequence). The CDR3 has 13 amino acids. CDR3 sequence (DNA): TGTGCCAGTAGTATGACAGGGGGCGCCGAGCAGTACTTC. It codes for CASSMTGGAEQYF.